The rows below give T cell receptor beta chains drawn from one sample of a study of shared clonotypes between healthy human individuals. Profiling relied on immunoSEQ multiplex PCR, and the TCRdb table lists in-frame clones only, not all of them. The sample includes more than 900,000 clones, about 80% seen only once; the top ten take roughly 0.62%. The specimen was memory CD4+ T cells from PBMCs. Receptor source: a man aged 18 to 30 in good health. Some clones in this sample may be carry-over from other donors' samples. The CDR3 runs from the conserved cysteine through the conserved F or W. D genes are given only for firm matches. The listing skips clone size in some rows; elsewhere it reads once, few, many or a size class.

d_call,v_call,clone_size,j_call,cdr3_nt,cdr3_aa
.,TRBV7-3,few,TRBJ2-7,TGTGCCAGCAGCTTGAGTCAGAACTACGAGCAGTACTTC,CASSLSQNYEQYF
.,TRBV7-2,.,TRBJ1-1,TGTGCCAGCAGCCCCCGTGGCTATGTCGACACTGAAGCTTTCTTT,CASSPRGYVDTEAFF
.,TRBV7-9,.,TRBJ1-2,TGTGCCAGCAGCTTAGCGAGACAGCCAGCTAACTATGGCTACACCTTC,CASSLARQPANYGYTF
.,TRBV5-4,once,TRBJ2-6,TGTGCCAGCGCTAGCTCCCTCTACGGGGGACCCCGCTCTGGGGCCAACGTCCTGACTTTC,CASASSLYGGPRSGANVLTF
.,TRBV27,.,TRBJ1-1,TGTGCCAGCACTTCCTTTGGGGCAGGGAACACTGAAGCTTTCTTT,CASTSFGAGNTEAFF
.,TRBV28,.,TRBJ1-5,TGTGCCAGCAGTTTATTGTCGTGGCCCCAGCATTTT,CASSLLSWPQHF
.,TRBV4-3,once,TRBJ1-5,TGCGCCAGCAGCCAGGACATCTATAGCAATCAGCCCCAGCATTTT,CASSQDIYSNQPQHF
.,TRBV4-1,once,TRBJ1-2,TGCGCCAGCAGCCAAGTTCGGGGGGGGCCCTATGGCTACACCTTC,CASSQVRGGPYGYTF
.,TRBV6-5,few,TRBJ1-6,TGTGCCAGCAGTCCCCGACTGGAGGGGTCACCCCTCCACTTT,CASSPRLEGSPLHF
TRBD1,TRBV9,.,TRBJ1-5,TGTGCCAGCAGCACCGGGACAGGAGATCAGCCCCAGCATTTT,CASSTGTGDQPQHF
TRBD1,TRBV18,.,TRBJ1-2,TGTGCCAGCTCACCCCGCGGACAGGGGGCGGGTGGCTACACCTTC,CASSPRGQGAGGYTF
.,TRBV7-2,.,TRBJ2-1,TGTGCCAGCAGCTTAGAATGGGGTCCCTGGAACAATGAGCAGTTCTTC,CASSLEWGPWNNEQFF
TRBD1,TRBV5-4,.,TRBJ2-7,TGTGCCAGCAGCTGGGACAGGTTCCTAACCGAGCAGTACTTC,CASSWDRFLTEQYF
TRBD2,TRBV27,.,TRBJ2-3,TGTGCCAGCAGCCTCAAGGGGACTAGCGGGAGGAACACAGATACGCAGTATTTT,CASSLKGTSGRNTDTQYF
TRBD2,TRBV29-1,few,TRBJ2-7,TGCAGCGTCCTCGGACTAGCGGGAGGTTACGAGCAGTACTTC,CSVLGLAGGYEQYF
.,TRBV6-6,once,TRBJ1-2,TGTGCCAGCAGTTTACAAGAGAACTATGGCTACACCTTC,CASSLQENYGYTF
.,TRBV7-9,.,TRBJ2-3,TGTGCCAGCAGCTTACGCGGGATCTCCACTCTGAGTAGCACAGATACGCAGTATTTT,CASSLRGISTLSSTDTQYF
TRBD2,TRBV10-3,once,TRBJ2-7,TGTGCCATCAGGACTAGCGGGAGCTACGAGCAGTACTTC,CAIRTSGSYEQYF
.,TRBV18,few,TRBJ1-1,TGTGCCAGCTCCCGTGACTTGCTGGAAGCTTTCTTT,CASSRDLLEAFF
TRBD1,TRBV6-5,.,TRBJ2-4,TGTGCCAGCAGCTCAGGGGGCAAAGCCAAAAACATTCAGTACTTC,CASSSGGKAKNIQYF
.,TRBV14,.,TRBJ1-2,TGTGCCAGCAGCACAAACGGGGTAGCTAACTATGGCTACACCTTC,CASSTNGVANYGYTF
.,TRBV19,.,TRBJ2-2,TGTGCCAGTACCCTATCGGCGGTGGCGAACACCGGGGAGCTGTTTTTT,CASTLSAVANTGELFF
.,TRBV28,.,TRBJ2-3,TGTGCCAGCGCGAGGGTTACGCAGTATTTT,CASARVTQYF
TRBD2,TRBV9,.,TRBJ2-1,TGTGCCAGCAGCCAAAGGACAGCGGGGGCCTACAATGAGCAGTTCTTC,CASSQRTAGAYNEQFF
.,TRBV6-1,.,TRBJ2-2,TGTGCCAGCAGTGAAAGAAAATCGGGAGTCGGGACCGGGGAGCTGTTTTTT,CASSERKSGVGTGELFF
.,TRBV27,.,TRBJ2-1,TGTGCCAGCAGACCCCTGGTGAGCTCCTACAATGAGCAGTTCTTC,CASRPLVSSYNEQFF
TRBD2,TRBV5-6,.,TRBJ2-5,TGTGCCAGCAGCCGCCCGGGACTAGACTTGGAGACCCAGTACTTC,CASSRPGLDLETQYF
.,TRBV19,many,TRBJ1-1,TGTGCCAGTAGTATGGGGCGGAACACTGAAGCTTTCTTT,CASSMGRNTEAFF
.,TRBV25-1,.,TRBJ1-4,TGTGCCAGCAGTGGGCAGGAGCATGAAAAACTGTTTTTT,CASSGQEHEKLFF
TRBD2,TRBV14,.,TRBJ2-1,TGTGCCAGCAGCCAAGCGTACTCCTGGACTAGCGGGGCCCTGAGCTCCTACAATGAGCAGTTCTTC,CASSQAYSWTSGALSSYNEQFF
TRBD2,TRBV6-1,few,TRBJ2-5,TGTGCCAGCAGTGCAGCGGGAGGGCCTAAAGAGACCCAGTACTTC,CASSAAGGPKETQYF
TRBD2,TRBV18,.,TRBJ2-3,TGTGCCAGCTCCCCGGGACTAGCCACAGATACGCAGTATTTT,CASSPGLATDTQYF
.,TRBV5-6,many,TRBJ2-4,TGTGCCAGCAGCTCGAGACGCTCCCAAGTGAACATTCAGTACTTC,CASSSRRSQVNIQYF
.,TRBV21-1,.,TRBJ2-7,TGTGCCAGCAGCAAAGCGAGGTGCCTCGGGCAGGGGGACTCTCACGAGCAGTACTTC,CASSKARCLGQGDSHEQYF
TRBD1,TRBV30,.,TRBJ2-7,TGTGCCTCAACCCGGACAGGGGGGCCCTACGAGCAGTACTTC,CASTRTGGPYEQYF
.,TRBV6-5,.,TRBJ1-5,TGTGCCAGCAGTTCAGGGTTTAGGGGCAATCAGCCCCAGCATTTT,CASSSGFRGNQPQHF
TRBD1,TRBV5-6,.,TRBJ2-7,TGTGCCAGCAGCTACCGGGGACAGTTTTCCGAGCAGTACTTC,CASSYRGQFSEQYF
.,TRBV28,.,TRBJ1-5,TGTGCCAGCAGTTTAGCCGCCGGAGGGGGAGACCAGCCCCAGCATTTT,CASSLAAGGGDQPQHF
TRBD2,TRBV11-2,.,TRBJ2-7,TGTGCCAGCAGCTCTAGCGGGCACTCCTACGAGCAGTACTTC,CASSSSGHSYEQYF
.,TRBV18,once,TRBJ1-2,TGTGCCAGCTCACCAATTGGAGGCGGTGAGCAGATCTATGGCTACACCTTC,CASSPIGGGEQIYGYTF
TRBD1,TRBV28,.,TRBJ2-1,TGTGCCAGCAGTAGGGGGACAGGGCAGTTCTTC,CASSRGTGQFF
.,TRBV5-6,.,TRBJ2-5,TGTGCCAGCAGCTGGGTAGGGGAGACCCAGTACTTC,CASSWVGETQYF
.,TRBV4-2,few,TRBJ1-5,TGTGCCAGCAGCCAAGGGGGCGGCCAGCCCCAGCATTTT,CASSQGGGQPQHF
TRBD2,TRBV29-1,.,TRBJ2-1,TGCAGCGTTGAATCCGGTCCCCCAGGGGCCGGGACTAGCGAGTTCTTC,CSVESGPPGAGTSEFF
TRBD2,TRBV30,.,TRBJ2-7,TGTGCCTGGGACGGGGGGATCGAGGGCCACGAGCAGTACTTC,CAWDGGIEGHEQYF
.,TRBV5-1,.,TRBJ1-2,TGCGCCAGCAGCTTGGTAGTGGGGCCCGGCTATGGCTACACCTTC,CASSLVVGPGYGYTF
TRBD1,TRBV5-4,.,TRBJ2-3,TGTGCCAGCAGCGCCGGGACAGGGGGGCGAACAGATACGCAGTATTTT,CASSAGTGGRTDTQYF
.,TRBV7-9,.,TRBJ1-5,TGTGCCAGCAGCCCTACAGCGAATAATCAGCCCCAGCATTTT,CASSPTANNQPQHF
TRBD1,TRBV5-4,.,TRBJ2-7,TGTGCCAGCAGCTTGGCCGGGACAGGGGCCCGGGAGCAGTACTTC,CASSLAGTGAREQYF
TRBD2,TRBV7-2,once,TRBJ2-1,TGTGCCAGCAGCCGAAGACTAGCGGGAGGGCGGGAGCAGTTCTTC,CASSRRLAGGREQFF
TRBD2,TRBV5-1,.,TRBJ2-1,TGCGCCAGCAGCTCCGAGCGGGAGGGCTACAATGAGCAGTTCTTC,CASSSEREGYNEQFF